These 5 T cell receptor beta chains were all obtained from the same sample, sequenced in a study of cytomegalovirus exposure and HLA in healthy donors. TCRdb's table, derived via immunoSEQ multiplex PCR, lists solely in-frame clones and lacks some. Of 200,000 to 250,000 clones in the sample, roughly 89% are singletons; the top ten hold about 2.8%. The source material was PBMCs. All receptors derive from a man between 18 and 29 years old in good health and CMV-seronegative.

Only a few counts were recorded for this clone. The rearrangement joins TRBV7-9 to TRBJ2-7; 9 positions agree with TRBD1. Germline CDR1 SEHNR, CDR2 FQNEAQ (reference sequence). CDR3 length: 13 amino acids. V dropped 5 bases and J dropped 4; count of bases not matched to a gene: 3. The CDR3 here is CASSTGQGYEQYF. The DNA of the CDR3 is TGTGCCAGCAGCACGGGACAGGGTTACGAGCAGTACTTC.

This clone has a single count. The rearrangement links TRBV10-2 to TRBJ2-7, with D tentatively TRBD2 (7 bases). Looked up from germline, CDR1 is WSHSY and CDR2 is SAAADI. V lost 0 bases and J lost 2, with 11 bases in between. The CDR3 extends over 15 amino acids. The CDR3, as DNA: TGCGCCAGCAGTGAGTCGGGAGGGGGAACCTACGAGCAGTACTTC. Amino acids: CASSESGGGTYEQYF.

The genes are TRBV28 and TRBJ1-5; TRBD1 might be the D (6 bases). Germline V gives CDR1 MDHEN, CDR2 SYDVKM. The germline V and J ends were trimmed by 3 bases and 0 bases, with 15 bases remaining between them. CDR3 length equals 17 residues. CDR3 loop: CASSLIPDSYSNQPQHF. CDR3 in DNA: TGTGCCAGCAGTTTGATCCCGGACAGCTATAGCAATCAGCCCCAGCATTTT.

This clone was seen a few times. The chain is built from TRBV11-2 and TRBJ2-7; a possible D gene is TRBD1 (6 bases). Germline V gene sequence: CDR1 SGHAT, CDR2 FQNNGV. The V end was cut by 4 bases, the J end by 6 bases, with 16 bases between. This CDR3 has 14 residues. CDR3 amino acids: CASSYTWADSEQYF. CDR3 DNA sequence: TGTGCCAGCAGCTACACCTGGGCGGACAGCGAGCAGTACTTC.

The CDR3 sequence is CASSSKREWVTQYF. CDR3 coding DNA: TGCGCCAGCAGCTCGAAGCGGGAGTGGGTAACCCAGTACTTC. V and J are TRBV5-1 and TRBJ2-5; 8 bases line up with TRBD2. CDR3 length equals 14 residues. CDR1 is SGHRS and CDR2 is YFSETQ in the germline V gene. V dropped 3 bases and J dropped 8; count of bases not matched to a gene: 9.